Listed here is a single T cell receptor beta chain. Clones were read by immunoSEQ multiplex PCR, and TCRdb kept only the in-frame ones, dropping some. Of fewer than 200,000 clones in the sample, 70% to 90% were seen once. This specimen comes from a study of T cell responses to AZD1222 COVID-19 vaccine. This CDR3 contains 15 residues. Germline CDR1 reads SGHDN; CDR2 reads FVKESK. Trimming stripped 3 bases from V and 3 bases from J, with 13 bases between. The starting material was peripheral blood, obtained 28 days after the second AZD1222 dose. The chain is built from TRBV14 and TRBJ2-3, with a possible D match to TRBD1 (5 bases). The receptor comes from an adult who received the AZD1222 COVID-19 vaccine. The CDR3 DNA reads TGTGCCAGCAGCCACCGCGACAGTTGGACAGATACGCAGTATTTT. Residues: CASSHRDSWTDTQYF.